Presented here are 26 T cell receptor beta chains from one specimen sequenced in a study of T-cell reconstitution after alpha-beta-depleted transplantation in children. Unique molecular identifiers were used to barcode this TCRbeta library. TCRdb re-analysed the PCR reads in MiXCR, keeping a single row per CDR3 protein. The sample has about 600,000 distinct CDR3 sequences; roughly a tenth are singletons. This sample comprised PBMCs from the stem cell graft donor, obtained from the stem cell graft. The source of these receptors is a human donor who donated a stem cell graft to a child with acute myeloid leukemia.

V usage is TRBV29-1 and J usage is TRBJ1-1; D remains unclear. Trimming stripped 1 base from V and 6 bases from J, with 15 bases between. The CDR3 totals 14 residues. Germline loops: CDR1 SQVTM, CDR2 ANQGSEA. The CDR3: CSVEASLVVPEAFF. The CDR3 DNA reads TGCAGCGTTGAAGCCTCCTTGGTTGTCCCTGAAGCTTTCTTT.

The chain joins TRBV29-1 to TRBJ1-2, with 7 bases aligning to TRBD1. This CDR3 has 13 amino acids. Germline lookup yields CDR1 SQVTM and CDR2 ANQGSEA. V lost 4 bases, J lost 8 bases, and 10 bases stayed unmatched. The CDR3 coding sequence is TGCAGCGTTGGTACAGGGGCGCAGGGCGGCTACACCTTC. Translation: CSVGTGAQGGYTF.

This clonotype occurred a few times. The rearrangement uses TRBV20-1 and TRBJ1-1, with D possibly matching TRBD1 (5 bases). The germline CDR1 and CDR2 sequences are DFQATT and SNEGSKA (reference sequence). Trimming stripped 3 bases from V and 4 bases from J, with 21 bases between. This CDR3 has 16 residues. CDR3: CSASSHTGTRSTEAFF. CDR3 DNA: TGCAGTGCTAGCTCCCACACCGGGACCCGAAGCACTGAAGCTTTCTTT.

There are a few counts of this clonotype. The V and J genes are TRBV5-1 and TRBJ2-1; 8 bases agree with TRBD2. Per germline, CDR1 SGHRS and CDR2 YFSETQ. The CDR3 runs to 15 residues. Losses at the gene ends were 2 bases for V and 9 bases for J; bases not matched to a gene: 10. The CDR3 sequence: CASSFGLATGGEQFF. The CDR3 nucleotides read TGCGCCAGCAGCTTCGGACTAGCCACCGGGGGTGAGCAGTTCTTC.

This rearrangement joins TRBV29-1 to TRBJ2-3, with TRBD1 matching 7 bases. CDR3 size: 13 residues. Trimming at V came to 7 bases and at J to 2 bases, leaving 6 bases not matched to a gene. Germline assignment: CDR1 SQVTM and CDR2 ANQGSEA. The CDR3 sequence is CSASTGDTDTQYF. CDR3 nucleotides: TGCAGCGCATCCACAGGGGACACAGATACGCAGTATTTT.

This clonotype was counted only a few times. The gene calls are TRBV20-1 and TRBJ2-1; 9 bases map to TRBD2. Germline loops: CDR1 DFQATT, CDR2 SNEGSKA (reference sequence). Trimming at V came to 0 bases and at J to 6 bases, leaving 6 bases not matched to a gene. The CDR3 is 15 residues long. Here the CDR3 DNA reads TGCAGTGCTAGAGATCGGCGTAGCGGGAGCAATGAGCAGTTCTTC. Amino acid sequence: CSARDRRSGSNEQFF.

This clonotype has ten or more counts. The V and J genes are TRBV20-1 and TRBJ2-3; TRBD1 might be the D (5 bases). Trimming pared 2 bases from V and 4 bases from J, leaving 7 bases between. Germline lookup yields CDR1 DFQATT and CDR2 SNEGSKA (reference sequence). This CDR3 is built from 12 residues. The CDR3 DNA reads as TGCAGTGCTAGAAAGGGGTCAGATACGCAGTATTTT. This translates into CSARKGSDTQYF.

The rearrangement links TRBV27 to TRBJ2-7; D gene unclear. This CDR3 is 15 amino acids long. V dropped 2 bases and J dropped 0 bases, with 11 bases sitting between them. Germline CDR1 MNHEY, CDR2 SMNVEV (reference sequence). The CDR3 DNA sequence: TGTGCCAGCAGTTTAATTAGTAGGAGCTCCTACGAGCAGTACTTC. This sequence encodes CASSLISRSSYEQYF.

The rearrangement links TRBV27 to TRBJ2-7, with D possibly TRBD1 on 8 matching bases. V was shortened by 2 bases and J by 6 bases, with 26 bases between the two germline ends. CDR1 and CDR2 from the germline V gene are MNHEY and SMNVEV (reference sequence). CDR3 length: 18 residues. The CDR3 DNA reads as TGTGCCAGCAGTTTAAGAGTCGGGGGGACAGGAGGTCCCGTCGAGCAGTACTTC. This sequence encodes CASSLRVGGTGGPVEQYF.

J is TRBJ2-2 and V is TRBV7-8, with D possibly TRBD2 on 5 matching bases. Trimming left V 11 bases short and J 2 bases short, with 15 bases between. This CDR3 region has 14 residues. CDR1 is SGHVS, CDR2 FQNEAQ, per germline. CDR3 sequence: CACARGANTGELFF. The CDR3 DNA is TGTGCCTGCGCTCGGGGAGCAAACACCGGGGAGCTGTTTTTT.

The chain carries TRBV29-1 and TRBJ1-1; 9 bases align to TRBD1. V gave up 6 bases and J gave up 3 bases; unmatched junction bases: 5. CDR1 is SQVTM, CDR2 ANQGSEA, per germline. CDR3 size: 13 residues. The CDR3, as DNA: TGCAGCGTGACGGACAGGGGTGACACTGAAGCTTTCTTT. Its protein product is CSVTDRGDTEAFF. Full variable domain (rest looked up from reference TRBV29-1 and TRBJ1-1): SAVISQKPSRDICQRGTSLTIQCQVDSQVTMMFWYRQQPGQSLTLIATANQGSEATYESGFVIDKFPISRPNLTFSTLTVSNMSPEDSSIYLCSVTDRGDTEAFFGQGTRLTVV.

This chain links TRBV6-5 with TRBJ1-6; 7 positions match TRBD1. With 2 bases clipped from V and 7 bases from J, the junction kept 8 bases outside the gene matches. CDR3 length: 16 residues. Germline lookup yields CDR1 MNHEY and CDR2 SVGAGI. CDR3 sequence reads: CASSYQGGRPNSPLHF. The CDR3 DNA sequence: TGTGCCAGCAGTTACCAGGGGGGGAGACCAAATTCACCCCTCCACTTT.

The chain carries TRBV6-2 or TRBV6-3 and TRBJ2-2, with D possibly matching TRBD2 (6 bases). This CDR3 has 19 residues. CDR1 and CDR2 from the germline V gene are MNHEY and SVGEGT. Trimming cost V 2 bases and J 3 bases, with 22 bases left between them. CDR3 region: CASSYIAGVGSPYTGELFF. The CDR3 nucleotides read TGTGCCAGCAGTTACATCGCCGGGGTCGGGAGCCCCTACACCGGGGAGCTGTTTTTT.

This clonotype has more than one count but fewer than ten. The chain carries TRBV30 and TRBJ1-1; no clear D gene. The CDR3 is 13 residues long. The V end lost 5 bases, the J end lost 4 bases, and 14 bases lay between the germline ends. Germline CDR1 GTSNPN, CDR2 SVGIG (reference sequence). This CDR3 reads CAWDSQVLTEAFF. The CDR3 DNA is TGTGCCTGGGATAGCCAGGTTCTCACTGAAGCTTTCTTT.

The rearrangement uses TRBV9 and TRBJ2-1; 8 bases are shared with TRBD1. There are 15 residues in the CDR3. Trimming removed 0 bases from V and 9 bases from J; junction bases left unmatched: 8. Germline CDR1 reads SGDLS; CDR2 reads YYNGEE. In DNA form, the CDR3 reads TGTGCCAGCAGCGTAGATCGGACAGGGTGGAGTGAGCAGTTCTTC. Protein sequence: CASSVDRTGWSEQFF. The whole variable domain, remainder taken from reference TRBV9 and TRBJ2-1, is DSGVTQTPKHLITATGQRVTLRCSPRSGDLSVYWYQQSLDQGLQFLIQYYNGEERAKGNILERFSAQQFPDLHSELNLSSLELGDSALYFCASSVDRTGWSEQFFGPGTRLTVL.

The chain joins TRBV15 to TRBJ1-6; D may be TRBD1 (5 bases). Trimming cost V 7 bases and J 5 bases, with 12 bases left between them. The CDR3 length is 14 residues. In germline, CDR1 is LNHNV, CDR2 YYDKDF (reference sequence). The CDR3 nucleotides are TGTGCCACCACCGGCTTGGGGGATAATTCACCCCTCCACTTT. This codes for CATTGLGDNSPLHF.

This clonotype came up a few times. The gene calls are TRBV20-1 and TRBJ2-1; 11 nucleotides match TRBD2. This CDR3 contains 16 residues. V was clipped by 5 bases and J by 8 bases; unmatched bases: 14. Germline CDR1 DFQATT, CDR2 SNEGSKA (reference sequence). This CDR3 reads CSAGRTTSGRRHEQFF. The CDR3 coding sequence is TGCAGTGCTGGCCGGACAACTAGCGGGAGAAGGCATGAGCAGTTCTTC.

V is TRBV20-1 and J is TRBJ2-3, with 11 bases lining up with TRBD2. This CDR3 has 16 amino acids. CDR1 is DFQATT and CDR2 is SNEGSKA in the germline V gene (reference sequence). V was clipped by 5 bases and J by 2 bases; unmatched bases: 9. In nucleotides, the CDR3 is TGCAGTGCTCACCTCTTAGCGGGAGGGGACACAGATACGCAGTATTTT. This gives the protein CSAHLLAGGDTDTQYF.

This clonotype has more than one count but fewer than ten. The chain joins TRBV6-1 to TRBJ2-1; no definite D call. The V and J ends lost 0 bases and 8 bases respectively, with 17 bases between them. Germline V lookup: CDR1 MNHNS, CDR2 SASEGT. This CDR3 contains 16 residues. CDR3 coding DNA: TGTGCCAGCAGTGAAGCAGCCGGTCGAAAGGTCGATGAGCAGTTCTTC. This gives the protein CASSEAAGRKVDEQFF.

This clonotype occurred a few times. The CDR3 is CASSTEGQGIADTQYF. The CDR3 DNA follows: TGCGCCAGCAGCACCGAGGGACAGGGCATAGCAGATACGCAGTATTTT. This rearrangement joins TRBV5-1 to TRBJ2-3, with TRBD1 matching 9 bases. Germline V gene data show CDR1 as SGHRS and CDR2 as YFSETQ. The CDR3 has 16 residues. The trim removed 4 bases at V and 4 bases at J, leaving 10 bases unmatched.

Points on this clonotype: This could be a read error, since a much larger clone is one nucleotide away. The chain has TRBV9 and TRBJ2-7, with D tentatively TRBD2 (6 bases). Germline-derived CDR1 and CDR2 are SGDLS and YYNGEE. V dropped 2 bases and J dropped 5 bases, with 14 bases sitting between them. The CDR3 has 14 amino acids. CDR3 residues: CASSVGDSHHEQYF. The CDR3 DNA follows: TGTGCCAGCAGCGTCGGGGACTCTCATCACGAGCAGTACTTC.

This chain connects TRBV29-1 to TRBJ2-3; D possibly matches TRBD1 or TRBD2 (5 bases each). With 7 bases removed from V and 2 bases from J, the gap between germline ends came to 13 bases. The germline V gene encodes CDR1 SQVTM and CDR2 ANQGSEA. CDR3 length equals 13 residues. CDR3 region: CSASQGATDTQYF. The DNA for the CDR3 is TGCAGCGCTTCCCAGGGAGCCACAGATACGCAGTATTTT.

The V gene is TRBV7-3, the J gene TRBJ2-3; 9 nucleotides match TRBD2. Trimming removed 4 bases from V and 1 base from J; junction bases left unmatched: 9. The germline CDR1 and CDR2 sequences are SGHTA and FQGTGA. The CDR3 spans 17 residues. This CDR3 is CASSSPSGKSGTDTQYF. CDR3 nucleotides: TGTGCCAGCAGCTCTCCTAGCGGGAAATCGGGCACAGATACGCAGTATTTT.

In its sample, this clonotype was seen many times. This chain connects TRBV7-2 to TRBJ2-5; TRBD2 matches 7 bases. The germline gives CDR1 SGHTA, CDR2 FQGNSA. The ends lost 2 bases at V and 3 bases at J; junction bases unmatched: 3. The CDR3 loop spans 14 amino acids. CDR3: CASSLMAGEETQYF. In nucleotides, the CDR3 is TGTGCCAGCAGCTTAATGGCGGGAGAAGAGACCCAGTACTTC.

CDR3 in amino acids: CSVDQTDTQYF. The CDR3 coding sequence is TGCAGCGTTGACCAGACAGATACGCAGTATTTT. The J gene is TRBJ2-3, the V gene TRBV29-1, with D hard to call. The CDR3 runs 11 residues. Germline lookup yields CDR1 SQVTM and CDR2 ANQGSEA. The V and J ends lost 3 bases and 3 bases respectively, with 4 bases between them.

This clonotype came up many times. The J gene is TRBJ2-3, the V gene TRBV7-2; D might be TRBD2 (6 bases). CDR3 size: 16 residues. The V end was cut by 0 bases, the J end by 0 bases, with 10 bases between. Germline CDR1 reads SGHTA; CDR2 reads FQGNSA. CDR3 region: CASSLARLGSTDTQYF. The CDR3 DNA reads TGTGCCAGCAGCTTAGCGCGACTAGGCAGCACAGATACGCAGTATTTT.